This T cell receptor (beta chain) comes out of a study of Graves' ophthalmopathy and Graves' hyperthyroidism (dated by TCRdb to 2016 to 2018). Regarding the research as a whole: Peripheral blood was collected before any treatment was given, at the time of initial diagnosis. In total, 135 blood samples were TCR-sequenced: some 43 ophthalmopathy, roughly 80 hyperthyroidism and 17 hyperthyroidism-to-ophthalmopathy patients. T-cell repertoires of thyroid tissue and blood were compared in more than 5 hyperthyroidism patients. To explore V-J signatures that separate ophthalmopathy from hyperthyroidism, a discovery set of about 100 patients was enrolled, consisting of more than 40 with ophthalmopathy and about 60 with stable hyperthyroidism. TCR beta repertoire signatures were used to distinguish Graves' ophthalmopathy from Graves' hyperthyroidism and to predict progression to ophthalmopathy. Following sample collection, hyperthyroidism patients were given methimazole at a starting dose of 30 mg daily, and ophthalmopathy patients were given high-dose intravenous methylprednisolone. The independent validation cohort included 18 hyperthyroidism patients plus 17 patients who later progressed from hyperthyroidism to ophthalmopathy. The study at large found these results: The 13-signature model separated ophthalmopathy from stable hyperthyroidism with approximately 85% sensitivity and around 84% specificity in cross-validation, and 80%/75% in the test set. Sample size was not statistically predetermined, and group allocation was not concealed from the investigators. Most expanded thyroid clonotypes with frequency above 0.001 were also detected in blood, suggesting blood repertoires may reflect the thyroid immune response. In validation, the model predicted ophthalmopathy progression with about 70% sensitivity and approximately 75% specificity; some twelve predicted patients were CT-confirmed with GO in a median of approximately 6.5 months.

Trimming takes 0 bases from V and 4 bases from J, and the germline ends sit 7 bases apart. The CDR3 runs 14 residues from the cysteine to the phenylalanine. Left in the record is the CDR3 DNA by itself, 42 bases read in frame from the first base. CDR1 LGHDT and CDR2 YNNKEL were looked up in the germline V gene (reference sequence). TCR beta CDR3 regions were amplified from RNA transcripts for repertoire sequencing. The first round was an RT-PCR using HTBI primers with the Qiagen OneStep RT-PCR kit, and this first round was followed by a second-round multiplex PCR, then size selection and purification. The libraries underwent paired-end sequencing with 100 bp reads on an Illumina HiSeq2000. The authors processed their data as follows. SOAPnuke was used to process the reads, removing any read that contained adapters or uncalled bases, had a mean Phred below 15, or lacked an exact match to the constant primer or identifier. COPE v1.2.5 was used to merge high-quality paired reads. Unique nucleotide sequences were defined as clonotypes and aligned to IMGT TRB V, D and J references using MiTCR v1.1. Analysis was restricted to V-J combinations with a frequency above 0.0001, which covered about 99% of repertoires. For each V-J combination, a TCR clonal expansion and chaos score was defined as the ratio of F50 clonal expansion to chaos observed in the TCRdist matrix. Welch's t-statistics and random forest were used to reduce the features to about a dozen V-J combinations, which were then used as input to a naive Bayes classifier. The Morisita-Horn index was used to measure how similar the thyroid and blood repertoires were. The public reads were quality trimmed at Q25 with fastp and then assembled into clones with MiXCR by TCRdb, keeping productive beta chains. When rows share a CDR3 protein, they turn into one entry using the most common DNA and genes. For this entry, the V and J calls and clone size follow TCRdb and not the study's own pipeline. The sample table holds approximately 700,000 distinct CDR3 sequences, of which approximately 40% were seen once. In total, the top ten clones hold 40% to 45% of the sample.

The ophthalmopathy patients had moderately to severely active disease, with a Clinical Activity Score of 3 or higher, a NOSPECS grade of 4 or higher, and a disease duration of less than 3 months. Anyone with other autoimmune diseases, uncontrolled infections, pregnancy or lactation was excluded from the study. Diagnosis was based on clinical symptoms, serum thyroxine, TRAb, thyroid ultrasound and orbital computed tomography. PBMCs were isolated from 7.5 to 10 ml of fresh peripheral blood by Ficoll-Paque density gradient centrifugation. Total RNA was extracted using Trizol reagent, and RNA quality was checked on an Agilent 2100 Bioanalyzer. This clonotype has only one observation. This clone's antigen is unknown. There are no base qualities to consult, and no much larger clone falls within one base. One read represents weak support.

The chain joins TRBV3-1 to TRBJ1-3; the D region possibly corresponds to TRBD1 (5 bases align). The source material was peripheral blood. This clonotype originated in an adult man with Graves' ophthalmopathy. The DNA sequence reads TGTGCCAGCAGCCAAGACGGGGCCGGAAACACCATATATTTT. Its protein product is CASSQDGAGNTIYF.